The clone carrying this T cell receptor (beta chain) appeared a single time. Looked up from germline, CDR1 is LNHDA and CDR2 is SQIVND (reference sequence). This CDR3 comprises 12 residues. Trimming took 9 bases from V and 6 from J, leaving 14 bases between them. Here immunoSEQ multiplex PCR was the method, and the copy in TCRdb shows in-frame clones only, minus some. The sample holds about 250,000 clones, more than 65% seen once. The sample originates from a study of blood T cell repertoires in COVID-19. Across the whole study: Nucleic acid was either cDNA or gDNA, and it came from T cells, B-cell-depleted T cells, or PBMCs.

This chain links TRBV19 with TRBJ1-1, with TRBD1 as a possible D gene (6 bases). The clonotype was recovered from a man aged 50 to 60 who had recovered from COVID-19. The specimen was PBMCs or T cells enriched from blood (not recorded which). The CDR3 DNA reads as TGTGCCAGCTCAGGGGTGTTCCCTGAAGCTTTCTTT. Amino acid sequence: CASSGVFPEAFF.